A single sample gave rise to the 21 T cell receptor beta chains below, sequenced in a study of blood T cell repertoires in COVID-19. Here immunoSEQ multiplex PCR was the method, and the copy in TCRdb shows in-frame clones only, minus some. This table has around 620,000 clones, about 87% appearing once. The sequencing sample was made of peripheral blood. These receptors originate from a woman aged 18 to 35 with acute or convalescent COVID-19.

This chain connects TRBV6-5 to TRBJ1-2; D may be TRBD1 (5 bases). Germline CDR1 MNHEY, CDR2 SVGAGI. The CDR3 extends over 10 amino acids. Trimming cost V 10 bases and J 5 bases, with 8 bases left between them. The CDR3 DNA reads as TGTGCCACTGCAGGGTATGGCTACACCTTC. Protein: CATAGYGYTF.

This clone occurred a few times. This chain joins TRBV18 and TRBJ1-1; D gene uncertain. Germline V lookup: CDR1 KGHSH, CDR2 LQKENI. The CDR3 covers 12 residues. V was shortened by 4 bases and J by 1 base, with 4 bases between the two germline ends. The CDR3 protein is CASSRENTEAFF. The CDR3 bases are TGTGCCAGCTCACGAGAGAACACTGAAGCTTTCTTT. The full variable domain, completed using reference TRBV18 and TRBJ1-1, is NAGVMQNPRHLVRRRGQEARLRCSPMKGHSHVYWYRQLPEEGLKFMVYLQKENIIDESGMPKERFSAEFPKEGPSILRIQQVVRGDSAAYFCASSRENTEAFFGQGTRLTVV.

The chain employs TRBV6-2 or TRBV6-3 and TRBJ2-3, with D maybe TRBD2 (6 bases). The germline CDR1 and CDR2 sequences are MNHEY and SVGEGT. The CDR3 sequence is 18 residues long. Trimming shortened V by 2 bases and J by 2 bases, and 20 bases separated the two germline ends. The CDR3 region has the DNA TGTGCCAGCAGTTACCCCCCGCGCCTAGCGAGCTCCACAGATACGCAGTATTTT. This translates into CASSYPPRLASSTDTQYF.

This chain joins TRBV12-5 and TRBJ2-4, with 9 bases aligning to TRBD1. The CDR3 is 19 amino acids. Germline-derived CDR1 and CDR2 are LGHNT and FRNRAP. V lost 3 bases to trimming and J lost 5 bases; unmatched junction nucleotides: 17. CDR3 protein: CASGFRGWAGTGSENIQYF. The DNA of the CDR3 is TGTGCTAGTGGTTTTCGTGGCTGGGCGGGGACAGGGTCCGAAAACATTCAGTACTTC. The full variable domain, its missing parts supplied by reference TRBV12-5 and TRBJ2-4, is DARVTQTPRHKVTEMGQEVTMRCQPILGHNTVFWYRQTMMQGLELLAYFRNRAPLDDSGMPKDRFSAEMPDATLATLKIQPSEPRDSAVYFCASGFRGWAGTGSENIQYFGAGTRLSVL.

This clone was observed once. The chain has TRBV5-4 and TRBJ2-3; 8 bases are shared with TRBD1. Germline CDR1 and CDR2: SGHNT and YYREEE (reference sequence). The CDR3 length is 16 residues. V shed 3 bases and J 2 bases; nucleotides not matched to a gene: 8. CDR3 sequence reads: CASSYSDRVNTDTQYF. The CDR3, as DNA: TGTGCCAGCAGCTACTCGGACAGGGTAAACACAGATACGCAGTATTTT.

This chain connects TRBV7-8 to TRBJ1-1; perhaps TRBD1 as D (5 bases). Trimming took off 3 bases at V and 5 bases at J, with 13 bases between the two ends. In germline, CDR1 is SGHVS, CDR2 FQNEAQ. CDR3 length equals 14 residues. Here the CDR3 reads CASSFGRVETEAFF. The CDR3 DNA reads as TGTGCCAGCAGCTTTGGCAGGGTAGAGACTGAAGCTTTCTTT.

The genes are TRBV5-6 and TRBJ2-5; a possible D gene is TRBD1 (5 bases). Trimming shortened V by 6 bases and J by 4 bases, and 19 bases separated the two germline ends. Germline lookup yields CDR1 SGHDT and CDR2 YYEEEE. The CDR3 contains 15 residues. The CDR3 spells CASTLAGFYGETQYF. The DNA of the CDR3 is TGTGCCAGCACCCTTGCAGGGTTTTACGGAGAGACCCAGTACTTC.

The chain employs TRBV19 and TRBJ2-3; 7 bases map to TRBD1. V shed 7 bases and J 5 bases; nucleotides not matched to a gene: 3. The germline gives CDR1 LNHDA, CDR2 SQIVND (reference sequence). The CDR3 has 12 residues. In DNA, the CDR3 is TGTGCCAGTAACAGGGGTGGAGATACGCAGTATTTT. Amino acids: CASNRGGDTQYF. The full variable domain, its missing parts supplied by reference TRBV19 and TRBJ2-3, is DGGITQSPKYLFRKEGQNVTLSCEQNLNHDAMYWYRQDPGQGLRLIYYSQIVNDFQKGDIAEGYSVSREKKESFPLTVTSAQKNPTAFYLCASNRGGDTQYFGPGTRLTVL.

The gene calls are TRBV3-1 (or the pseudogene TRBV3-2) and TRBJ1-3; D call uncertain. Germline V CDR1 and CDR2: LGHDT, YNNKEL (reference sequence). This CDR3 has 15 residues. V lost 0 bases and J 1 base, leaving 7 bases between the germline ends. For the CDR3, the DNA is TGTGCCAGCAGCCAAGAGTGGCAGTCTGGAAACACCATATATTTT. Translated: CASSQEWQSGNTIYF.

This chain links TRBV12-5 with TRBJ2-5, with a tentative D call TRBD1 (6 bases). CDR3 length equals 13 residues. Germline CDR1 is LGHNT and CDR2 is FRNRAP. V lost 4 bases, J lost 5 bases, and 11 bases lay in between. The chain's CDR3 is CASGSGQKETQYF. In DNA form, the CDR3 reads TGTGCTAGTGGTTCGGGACAAAAGGAGACCCAGTACTTC.

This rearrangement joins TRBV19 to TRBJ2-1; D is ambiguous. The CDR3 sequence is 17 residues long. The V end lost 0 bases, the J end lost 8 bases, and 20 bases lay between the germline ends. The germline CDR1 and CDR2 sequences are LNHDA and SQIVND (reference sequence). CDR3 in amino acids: CASSIDPLSEPRDEQFF. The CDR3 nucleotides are TGTGCCAGTAGTATAGATCCACTTAGTGAGCCTCGGGATGAGCAGTTCTTC.

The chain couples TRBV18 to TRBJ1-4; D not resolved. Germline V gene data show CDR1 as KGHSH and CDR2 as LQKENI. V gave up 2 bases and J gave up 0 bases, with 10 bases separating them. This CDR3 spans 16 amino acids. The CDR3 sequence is CASSPNLATTNEKLFF. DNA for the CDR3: TGTGCCAGCTCACCAAATCTCGCTACAACTAATGAAAAACTGTTTTTT.

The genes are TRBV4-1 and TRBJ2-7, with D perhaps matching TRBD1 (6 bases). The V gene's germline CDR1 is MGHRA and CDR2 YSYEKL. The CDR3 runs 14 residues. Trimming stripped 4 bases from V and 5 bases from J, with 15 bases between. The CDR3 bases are TGCGCCAGCAGCCCCCCTGCCCAGGGGCACGAGCAGTACTTC. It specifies CASSPPAQGHEQYF.

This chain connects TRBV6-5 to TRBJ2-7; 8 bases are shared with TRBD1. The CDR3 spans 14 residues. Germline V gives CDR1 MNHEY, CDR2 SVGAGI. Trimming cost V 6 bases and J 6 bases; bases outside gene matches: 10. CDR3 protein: CASRGTGPFSEQYF. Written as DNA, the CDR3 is TGTGCCAGCAGGGGGACAGGCCCCTTCTCCGAGCAGTACTTC.

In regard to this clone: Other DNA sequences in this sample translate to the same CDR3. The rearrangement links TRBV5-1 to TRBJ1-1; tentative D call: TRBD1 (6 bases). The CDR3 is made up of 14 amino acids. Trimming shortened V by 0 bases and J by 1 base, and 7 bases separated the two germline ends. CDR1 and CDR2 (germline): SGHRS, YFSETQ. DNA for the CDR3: TGCGCCAGCAGCTTGGTGGGACAGAACACTGAAGCTTTCTTT. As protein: CASSLVGQNTEAFF.

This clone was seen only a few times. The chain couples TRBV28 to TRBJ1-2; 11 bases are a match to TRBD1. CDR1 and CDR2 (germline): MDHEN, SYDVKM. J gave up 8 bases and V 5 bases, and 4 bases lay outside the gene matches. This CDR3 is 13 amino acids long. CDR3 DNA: TGTGCCAGCAGTCCGGGGACAGGGGGAGGCTACACCTTC. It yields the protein CASSPGTGGGYTF.

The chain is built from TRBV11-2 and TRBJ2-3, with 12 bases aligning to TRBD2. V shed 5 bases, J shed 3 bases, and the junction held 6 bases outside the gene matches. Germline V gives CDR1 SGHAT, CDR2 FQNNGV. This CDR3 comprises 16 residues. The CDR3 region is CASSLQLAGGTDTQYF. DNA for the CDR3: TGTGCCAGCAGCCTACAACTAGCGGGGGGTACAGATACGCAGTATTTT.

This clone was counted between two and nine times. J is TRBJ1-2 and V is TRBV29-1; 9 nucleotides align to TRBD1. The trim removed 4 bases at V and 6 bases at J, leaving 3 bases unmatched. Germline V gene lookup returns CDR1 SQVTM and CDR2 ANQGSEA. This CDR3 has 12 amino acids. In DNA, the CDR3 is TGCAGCGTTGTGGGACAGGGTAATGGCTACACCTTC. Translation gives CSVVGQGNGYTF.

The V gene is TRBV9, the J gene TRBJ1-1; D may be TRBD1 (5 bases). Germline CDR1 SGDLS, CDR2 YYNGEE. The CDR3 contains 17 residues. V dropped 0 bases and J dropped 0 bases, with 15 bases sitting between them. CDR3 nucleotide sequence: TGTGCCAGCAGCGTAGCTAAGACAGAACCCATGAACACTGAAGCTTTCTTT. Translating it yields CASSVAKTEPMNTEAFF.

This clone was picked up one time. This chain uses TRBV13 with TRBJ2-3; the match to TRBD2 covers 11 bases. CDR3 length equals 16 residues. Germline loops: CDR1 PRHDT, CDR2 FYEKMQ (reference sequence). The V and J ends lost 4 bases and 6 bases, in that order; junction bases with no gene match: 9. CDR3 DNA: TGTGCCAGCAGCTCCGCTGGGGGACTAGCGGCCGATACGCAGTATTTT. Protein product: CASSSAGGLAADTQYF.

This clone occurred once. The CDR3 region is CASSESLNTEAFF. The CDR3 nucleotides read TGTGCCAGCAGTGAATCTCTTAACACTGAAGCTTTCTTT. The J gene is TRBJ1-1, the V gene TRBV6-1; D unclear. The CDR3 has 13 residues. V was trimmed by 2 bases and J by 2 bases, leaving 6 bases between them. CDR1 and CDR2 (germline): MNHNS, SASEGT.